This T cell receptor beta chain was sequenced in a study of PD-1 blockade in mismatch repair-deficient tumors. Study-wide context: Patients had more than ten mismatch repair-deficient cancer types, all previously treated and progressing.

Only in-frame clones appear in the TCRdb table, and some are missing; sequencing was by immunoSEQ multiplex PCR. The sample has 85,000 to 130,000 clones, under 90% seen once. The origin of this receptor is an adult with mismatch repair-deficient cancer. The sample consisted of peripheral blood, taken roughly 35 weeks after starting pembrolizumab.

The CDR3 nucleotides are TGTGCCAGCAGTAGTGAGGGAGACACTGAAGCTTTCTTT. Amino acids: CASSSEGDTEAFF. The chain has TRBV6-4 and TRBJ1-1; D remains unclear. CDR1 and CDR2 (germline): MRHNA, SNTAGT. The length of the CDR3 is 13 residues. The V end lost 5 bases, the J end lost 3 bases, and 10 bases lay between the germline ends.